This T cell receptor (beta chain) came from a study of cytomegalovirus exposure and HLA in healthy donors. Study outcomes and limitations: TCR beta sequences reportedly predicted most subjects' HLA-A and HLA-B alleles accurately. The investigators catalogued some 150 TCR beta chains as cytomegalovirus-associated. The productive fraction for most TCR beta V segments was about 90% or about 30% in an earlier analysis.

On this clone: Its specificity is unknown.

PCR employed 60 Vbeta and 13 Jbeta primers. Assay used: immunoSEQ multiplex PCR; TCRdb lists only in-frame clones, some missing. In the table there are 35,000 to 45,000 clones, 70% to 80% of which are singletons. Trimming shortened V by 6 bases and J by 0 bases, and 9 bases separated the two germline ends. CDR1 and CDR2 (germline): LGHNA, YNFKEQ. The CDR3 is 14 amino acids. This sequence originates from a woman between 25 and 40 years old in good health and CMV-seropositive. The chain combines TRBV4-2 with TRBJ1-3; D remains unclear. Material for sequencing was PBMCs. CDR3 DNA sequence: TGTGCCAGCAGACCCGATAGCTCTGGAAACACCATATATTTT. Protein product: CASRPDSSGNTIYF.